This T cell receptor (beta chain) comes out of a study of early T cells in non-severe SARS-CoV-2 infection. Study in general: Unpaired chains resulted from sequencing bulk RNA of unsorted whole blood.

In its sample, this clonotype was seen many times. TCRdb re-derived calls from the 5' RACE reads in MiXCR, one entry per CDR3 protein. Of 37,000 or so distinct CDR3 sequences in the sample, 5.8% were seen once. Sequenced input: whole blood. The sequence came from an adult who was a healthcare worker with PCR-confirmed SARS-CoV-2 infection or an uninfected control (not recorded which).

The CDR3 sequence: CASSLKGADTQYF. The CDR3 nucleotides are TGTGCCAGCAGCTTAAAGGGAGCAGATACGCAGTATTTT. The chain joins TRBV7-3 to TRBJ2-3, with D possibly TRBD2 on 5 matching bases. With 1 base removed from V and 4 bases from J, the gap between germline ends came to 6 bases. The CDR3 spans 13 residues. CDR1 and CDR2 (germline): SGHTA, FQGTGA.